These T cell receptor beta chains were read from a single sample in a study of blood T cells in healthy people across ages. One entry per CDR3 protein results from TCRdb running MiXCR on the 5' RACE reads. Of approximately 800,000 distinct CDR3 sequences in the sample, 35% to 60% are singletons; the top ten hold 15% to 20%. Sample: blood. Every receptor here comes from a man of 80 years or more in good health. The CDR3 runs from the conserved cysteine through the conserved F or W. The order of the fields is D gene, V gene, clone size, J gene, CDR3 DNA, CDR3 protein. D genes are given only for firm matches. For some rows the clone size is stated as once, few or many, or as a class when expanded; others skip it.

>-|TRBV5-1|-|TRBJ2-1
TGCGCCAGCGCCGACACCAATGAGCAGTTCTTC
CASADTNEQFF
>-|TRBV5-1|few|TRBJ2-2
TGCGCCAGCAGCTTGGAGGCCCGAACCGCCGGGGAGCTGTTTTTT
CASSLEARTAGELFF
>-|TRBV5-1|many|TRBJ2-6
TGCGCCAGCAGCATAGGCTCTGGGGCCAACGTCCTGACTTTC
CASSIGSGANVLTF
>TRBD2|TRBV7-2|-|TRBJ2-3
TGTGCCAGCAGCTTAGCGGCTAGCGGGAGCACAGATACGCAGTATTTT
CASSLAASGSTDTQYF
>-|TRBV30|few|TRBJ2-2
TGTGCCTCCGGAGAGCGGGACACCGGGGAGCTGTTTTTT
CASGERDTGELFF
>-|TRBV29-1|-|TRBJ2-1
TGCAGCGTGGAGGGGAGGTCCTACAATGAGCAGTTCTTC
CSVEGRSYNEQFF
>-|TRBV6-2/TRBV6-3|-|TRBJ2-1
TGTGCCCACGGGGAGTCCACCTACAATGAGCAGTTCTTC
CAHGESTYNEQFF
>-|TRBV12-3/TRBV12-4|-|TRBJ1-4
TGTGCCAGCAGTTTGGGAAGGATAGGAAAACTGTTTTTT
CASSLGRIGKLFF
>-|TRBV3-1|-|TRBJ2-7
TGTGCCAGCAGCCAGCCTAGATCCTACGAGCAGTACTTC
CASSQPRSYEQYF
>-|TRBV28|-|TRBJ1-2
TGTGCCAGCAGGATGTTACAGGGCGGCTACACCTTC
CASRMLQGGYTF
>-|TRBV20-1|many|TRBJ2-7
TGCAGTGCTAGAGATCGGGCAGGCCCTGGACTTGCGTTTGTATCGGACGAGCAGTACTTC
CSARDRAGPGLAFVSDEQYF
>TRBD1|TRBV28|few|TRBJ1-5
TGTGCCAGCAGGAGCCCCGGGACAGGGGGCAATCAGCCCCAGCATTTT
CASRSPGTGGNQPQHF
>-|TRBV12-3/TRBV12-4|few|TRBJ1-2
TGTGCCACCTCAATCGGATGGGCAGGCAACTATGGCTACACCTTC
CATSIGWAGNYGYTF
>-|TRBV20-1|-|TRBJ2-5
TGCAGTGCAGACTTTTGGGAGAATGAGCAGTACTTC
CSADFWENEQYF
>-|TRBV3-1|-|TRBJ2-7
TGTGCCAGCACCCCGAGGGAGAGAGCCTACGAGCAGTACTTC
CASTPRERAYEQYF
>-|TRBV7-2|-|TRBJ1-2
TGTGCCAGCAGCCCGGTTAGGGGCGACTATGGCTACACCTTC
CASSPVRGDYGYTF
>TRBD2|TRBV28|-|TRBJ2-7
TGTGCCAGCAGAAGGGAGGGGACGAGCTCCTACGAGCAGTACTTC
CASRREGTSSYEQYF
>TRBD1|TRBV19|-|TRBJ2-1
TGTGCCAGTACCCCCGACAGGGCATCCTACAGTGAGCAGTTCTTC
CASTPDRASYSEQFF
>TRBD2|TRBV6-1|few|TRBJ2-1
TGTGCCAGCAGGGATCTAGCGGGGAGTGTCTATGAGCAGTTCTTC
CASRDLAGSVYEQFF
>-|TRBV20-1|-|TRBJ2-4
TGCAGTGCTGGAGCGCCAGGGGGGACTACCCCAGTAGCCAAAAACATTCAGTACTTC
CSAGAPGGTTPVAKNIQYF
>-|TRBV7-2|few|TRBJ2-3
TGTGCCAGCAGCTCCAGCCCCAGCGCAGATACGCAGTATTTT
CASSSSPSADTQYF
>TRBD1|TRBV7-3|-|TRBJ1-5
TGTGCCAGCAGTCAGACAGGGGATCAGCCCCAGCATTTT
CASSQTGDQPQHF
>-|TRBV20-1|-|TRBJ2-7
TGCAGTGCTAGTAAGACAGGAGGTTCCTACGAGCAGTACTTC
CSASKTGGSYEQYF
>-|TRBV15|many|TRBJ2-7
TGTGCCACCAGCAGAGCCGACTACTCCTCCTACGAGCAGTACTTC
CATSRADYSSYEQYF
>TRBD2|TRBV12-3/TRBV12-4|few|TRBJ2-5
TGTGCCAGCAGTTTAGGCCTAGCGGGAGCGGGGACCCAGTACTTC
CASSLGLAGAGTQYF
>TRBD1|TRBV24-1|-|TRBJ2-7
TGTGCCACCAGTGATCCCCGGGACAGACCCTACGAGCAGTACTTC
CATSDPRDRPYEQYF
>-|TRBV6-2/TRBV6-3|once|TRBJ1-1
TGTGCCAGCAGGAGAGGGGTCCAGAACACTGAAGCTTTCTTT
CASRRGVQNTEAFF
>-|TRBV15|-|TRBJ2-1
TGTGCCACCAGAGTTCGAACTGAGCAGTTCTTC
CATRVRTEQFF
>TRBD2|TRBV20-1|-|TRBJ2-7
TGCAGTGCTAGAGATCGGAGCGGGAGGGCCCTCTACGAGCAGTACTTC
CSARDRSGRALYEQYF
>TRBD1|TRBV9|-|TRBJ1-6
TGTGCCAGCAGCGTAGGAGGACAGGGCGGATCACCCCTCCACTTT
CASSVGGQGGSPLHF
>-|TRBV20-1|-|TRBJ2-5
TGCAGTGCTAGTATCCAGCGGAGCCTTCGAGACCAAGAGACCCAGTACTTC
CSASIQRSLRDQETQYF
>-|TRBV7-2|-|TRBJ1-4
TGTGCCAGCAGCTTAGAGGCGGACCATGAAAAACTGTTTTTT
CASSLEADHEKLFF
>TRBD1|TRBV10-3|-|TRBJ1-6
TGTGCCGCCGGACAGGAGGGTAATTCACCCCTCCACTTT
CAAGQEGNSPLHF
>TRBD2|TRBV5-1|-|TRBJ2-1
TGCGCCGGCAGCCCAGCGGGGCCCCAATCCTACAATGAGCAGTTCTTC
CAGSPAGPQSYNEQFF
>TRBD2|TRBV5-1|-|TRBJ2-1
TGCGCCAGCGGCATGACTAGCGGTCACAATGAGCAGTTCTTC
CASGMTSGHNEQFF
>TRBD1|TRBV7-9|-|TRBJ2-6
TGTGCCAGCTCCCTTGCCGGGACAGGGCGCTCTGGGGCCAACGTCCTGACTTTC
CASSLAGTGRSGANVLTF
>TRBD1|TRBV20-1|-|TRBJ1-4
TGCAGTGCTTGGACAGGGGGCGCCGGTGAAAAACTGTTTTTT
CSAWTGGAGEKLFF
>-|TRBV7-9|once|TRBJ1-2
TGTGCCAGCAGCCCCGGACACCTGAACTATGGCTACACCTTC
CASSPGHLNYGYTF
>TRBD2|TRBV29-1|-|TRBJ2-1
TGCAGCGGATGGCGGGGGGCCTCCTACAATGAGCAGTTCTTC
CSGWRGASYNEQFF
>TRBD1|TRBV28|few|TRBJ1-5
TGTGCCAGCAGTCCCCCACGGACAGGGCTAGATACGTATCAGCCCCAGCATTTT
CASSPPRTGLDTYQPQHF
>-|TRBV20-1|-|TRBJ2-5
TGCAGCGCTAGTCGCGTGGGGGAGACCCAGTACTTC
CSASRVGETQYF
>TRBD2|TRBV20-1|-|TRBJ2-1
TGCAGTGCTAGAGAGTCTAGCGGGAGCACCTATGAGCAGTTCTTC
CSARESSGSTYEQFF
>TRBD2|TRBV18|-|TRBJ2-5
TGTGCCAGCTCACGGCGGGAGGACCAAGAGACCCAGTACTTC
CASSRREDQETQYF
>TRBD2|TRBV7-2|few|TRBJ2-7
TGTGCCAGCAGCCCCCTCAGTCTAGCGGGGACCTACGGGCAGTACTTC
CASSPLSLAGTYGQYF
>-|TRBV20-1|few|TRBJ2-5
TGCAGTGCTAGACGGGGGCTCCAAGAGACCCAGTACTTC
CSARRGLQETQYF
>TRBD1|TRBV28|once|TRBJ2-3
TGTGCCAGCAGTTTAGACAGGGGGCGCCGAGATACGCAGTATTTT
CASSLDRGRRDTQYF
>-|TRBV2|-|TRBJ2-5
TGTGCCAGCATGCGGCCAGCGGCTCTTCTCCAAGAGACCCAGTACTTC
CASMRPAALLQETQYF
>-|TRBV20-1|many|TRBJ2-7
TGCAGTGCTAGCAGGGGCATGACCTACGAGCAGTACTTC
CSASRGMTYEQYF
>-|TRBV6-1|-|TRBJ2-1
TGTGCCAGCAGTGAGACTAGGGGCTCCTACAATGAGCAGTTCTTC
CASSETRGSYNEQFF
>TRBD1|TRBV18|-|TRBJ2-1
TGTGCCAGCTCACCACCGGGGACAGGGATTGGTGAGCAGTTCTTC
CASSPPGTGIGEQFF
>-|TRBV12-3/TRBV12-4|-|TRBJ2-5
TGTGCCAGCAGTTCGTTGAGACCTGGGGTGACCCAGTACTTC
CASSSLRPGVTQYF
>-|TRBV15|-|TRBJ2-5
TGTGCCACCAGCAGAGGGCAGGGAGAAGAGACCCAGTACTTC
CATSRGQGEETQYF
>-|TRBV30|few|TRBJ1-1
TGTGCCTGGAGTAAGACACCAAACACTGAAGCTTTCTTT
CAWSKTPNTEAFF
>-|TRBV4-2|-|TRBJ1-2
TGTGCCAGCAGCCAAGATTTAGGGATTAGCTATGGCTACACCTTC
CASSQDLGISYGYTF